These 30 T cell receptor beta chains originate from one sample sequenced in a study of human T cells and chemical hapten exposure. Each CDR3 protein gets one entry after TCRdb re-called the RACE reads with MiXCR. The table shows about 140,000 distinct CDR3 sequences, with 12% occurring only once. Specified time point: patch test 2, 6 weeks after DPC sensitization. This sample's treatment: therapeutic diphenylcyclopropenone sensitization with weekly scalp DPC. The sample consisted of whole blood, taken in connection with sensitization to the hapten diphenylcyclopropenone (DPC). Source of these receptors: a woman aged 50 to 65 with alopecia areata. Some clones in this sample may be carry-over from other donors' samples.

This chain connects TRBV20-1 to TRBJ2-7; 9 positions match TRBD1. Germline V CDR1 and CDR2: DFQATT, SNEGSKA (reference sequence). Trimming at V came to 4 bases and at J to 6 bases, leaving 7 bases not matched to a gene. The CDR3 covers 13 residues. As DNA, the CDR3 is TGCAGTGCTACCCCCGGGACAGGGACCGAGCAGTACTTC. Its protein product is CSATPGTGTEQYF.

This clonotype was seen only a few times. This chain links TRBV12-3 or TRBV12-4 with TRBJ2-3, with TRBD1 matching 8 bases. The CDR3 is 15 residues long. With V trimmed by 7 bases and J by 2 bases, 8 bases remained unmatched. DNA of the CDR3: TGTGCCAGCACCTTCGGACAGGGATCCACAGATACGCAGTATTTT. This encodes CASTFGQGSTDTQYF.

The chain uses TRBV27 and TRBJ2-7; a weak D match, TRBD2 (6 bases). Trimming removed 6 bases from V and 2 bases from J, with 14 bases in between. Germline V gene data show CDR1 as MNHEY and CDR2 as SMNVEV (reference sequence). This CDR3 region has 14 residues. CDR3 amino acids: CASSPGGLAYEQYF. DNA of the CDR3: TGTGCCAGCAGCCCCGGGGGACTTGCCTACGAGCAGTACTTC.

CDR3 sequence (DNA): TGTGCCAGCAGCCCTCGTCTAGCGGGAGGGGAGGCTGCGACCCAGTACTTC. Translated, it gives CASSPRLAGGEAATQYF. The chain recombines TRBV4-2 with TRBJ2-5; 12 bases line up with TRBD2. J was trimmed by 7 bases and V by 4 bases; bases with no gene match: 13. CDR3 size: 17 residues. CDR1 and CDR2 (germline): LGHNA, YNFKEQ.

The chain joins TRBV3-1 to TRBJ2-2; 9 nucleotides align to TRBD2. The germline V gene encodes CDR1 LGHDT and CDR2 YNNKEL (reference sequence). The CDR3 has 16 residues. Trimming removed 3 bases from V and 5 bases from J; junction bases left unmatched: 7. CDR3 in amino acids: CASSQNPSGGTGELFF. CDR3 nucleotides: TGTGCCAGCAGCCAGAACCCGAGCGGGGGGACCGGGGAGCTGTTTTTT.

The CDR3 region has the DNA TGTGCCAGCAGGAGAGGTGGAGGAGGGTACAATGAGCAGTTCTTC. Encoded protein: CASRRGGGGYNEQFF. The rearrangement uses TRBV12-3 or TRBV12-4 and TRBJ2-1; a possible D gene is TRBD2 (6 bases). CDR3 length: 15 amino acids. Trimming took off 6 bases at V and 4 bases at J, with 16 bases between the two ends.

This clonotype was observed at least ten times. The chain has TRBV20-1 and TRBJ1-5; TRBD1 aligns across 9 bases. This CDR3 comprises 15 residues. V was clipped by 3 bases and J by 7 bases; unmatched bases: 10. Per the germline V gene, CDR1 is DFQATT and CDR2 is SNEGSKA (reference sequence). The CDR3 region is CSASAGQGEFQPQHF. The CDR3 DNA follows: TGCAGTGCTAGCGCGGGACAGGGAGAATTCCAGCCCCAGCATTTT.

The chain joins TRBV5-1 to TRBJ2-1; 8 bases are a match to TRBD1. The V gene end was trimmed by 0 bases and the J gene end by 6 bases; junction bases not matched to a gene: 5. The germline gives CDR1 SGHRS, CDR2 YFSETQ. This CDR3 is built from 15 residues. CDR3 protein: CASSLGQGWSNEQFF. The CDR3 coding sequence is TGCGCCAGCAGCTTGGGACAGGGGTGGTCCAATGAGCAGTTCTTC.

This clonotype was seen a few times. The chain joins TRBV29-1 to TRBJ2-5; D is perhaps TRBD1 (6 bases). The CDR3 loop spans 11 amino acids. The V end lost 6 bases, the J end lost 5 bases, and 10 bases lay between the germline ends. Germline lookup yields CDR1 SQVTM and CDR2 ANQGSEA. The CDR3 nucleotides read TGCAGCGTCAACAGGGCGGAGACCCAGTACTTC. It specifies CSVNRAETQYF.

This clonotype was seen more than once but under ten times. The CDR3 protein is CASSEGTGLSEKLFF. The CDR3 DNA sequence: TGCGCCAGCAGCGAGGGGACAGGGTTGTCGGAAAAACTGTTTTTT. The chain recombines TRBV5-1 with TRBJ1-4; TRBD1 matches at 9 bases. CDR3 length: 15 residues. The trim removed 4 bases at V and 8 bases at J, leaving 9 bases unmatched. Looked up from germline, CDR1 is SGHRS and CDR2 is YFSETQ.

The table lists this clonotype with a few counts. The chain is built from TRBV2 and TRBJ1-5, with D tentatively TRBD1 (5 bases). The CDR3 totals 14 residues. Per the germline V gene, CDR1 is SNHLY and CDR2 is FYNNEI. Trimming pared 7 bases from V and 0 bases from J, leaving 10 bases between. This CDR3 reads CASTRQGSNQPQHF. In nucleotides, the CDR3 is TGTGCCAGCACCCGTCAGGGTAGCAATCAGCCCCAGCATTTT.

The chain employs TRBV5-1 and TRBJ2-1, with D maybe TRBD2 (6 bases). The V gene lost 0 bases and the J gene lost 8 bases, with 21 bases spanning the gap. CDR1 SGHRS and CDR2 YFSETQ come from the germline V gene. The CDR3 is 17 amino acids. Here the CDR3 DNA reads TGCGCCAGCAGCTTGGGACAGCGGGCGACGGCCAATCATGAGCAGTTCTTC. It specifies CASSLGQRATANHEQFF.

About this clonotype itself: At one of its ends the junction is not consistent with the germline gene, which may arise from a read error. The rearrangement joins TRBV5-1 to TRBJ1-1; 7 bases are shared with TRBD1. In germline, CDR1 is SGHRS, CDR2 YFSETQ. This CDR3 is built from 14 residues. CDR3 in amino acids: CAISSQGTNTEAFF. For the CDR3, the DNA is TGCGCCATCAGCTCACAGGGGACCAACACTGAAGCTTTCTTT.

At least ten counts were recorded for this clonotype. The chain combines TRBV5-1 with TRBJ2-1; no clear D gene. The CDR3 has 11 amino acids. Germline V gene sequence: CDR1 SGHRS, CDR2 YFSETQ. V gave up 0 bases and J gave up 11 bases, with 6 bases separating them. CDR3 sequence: CASSLVYQQFF. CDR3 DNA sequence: TGCGCCAGCAGCTTGGTGTACCAGCAGTTCTTC.

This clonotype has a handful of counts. CDR3 loop: CASSLGTPGLTEAFF. DNA for the CDR3: TGTGCCAGCAGCTTAGGGACTCCCGGACTAACTGAAGCTTTCTTT. V usage is TRBV7-3 and J usage is TRBJ1-1, with a weak D call TRBD1 (5 bases). Trimming stripped 2 bases from V and 5 bases from J, with 15 bases between. The CDR3 length is 15 residues. The germline CDR1 and CDR2 sequences are SGHTA and FQGTGA. Based on the CDR3 plus reference TRBV7-3 and TRBJ1-1, the full variable domain is GAGVSQTPSNKVTEKGKYVELRCDPISGHTALYWYRQSLGQGPEFLIYFQGTGAADDSGLPNDRFFAVRPEGSVSTLKIQRTERGDSAVYLCASSLGTPGLTEAFFGQGTRLTVV.

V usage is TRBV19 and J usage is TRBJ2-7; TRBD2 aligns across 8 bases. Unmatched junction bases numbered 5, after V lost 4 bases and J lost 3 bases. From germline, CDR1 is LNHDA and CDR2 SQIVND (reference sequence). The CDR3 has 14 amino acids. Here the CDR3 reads CASSTGLVGYEQYF. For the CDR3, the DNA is TGTGCCAGTAGTACGGGACTAGTAGGCTACGAGCAGTACTTC.

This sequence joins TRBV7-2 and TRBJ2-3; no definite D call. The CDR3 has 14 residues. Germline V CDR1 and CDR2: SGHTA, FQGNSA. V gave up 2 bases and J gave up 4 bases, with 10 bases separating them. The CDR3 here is CASSLKEKADTQYF. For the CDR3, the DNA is TGTGCCAGCAGCTTAAAGGAAAAAGCAGATACGCAGTATTTT.

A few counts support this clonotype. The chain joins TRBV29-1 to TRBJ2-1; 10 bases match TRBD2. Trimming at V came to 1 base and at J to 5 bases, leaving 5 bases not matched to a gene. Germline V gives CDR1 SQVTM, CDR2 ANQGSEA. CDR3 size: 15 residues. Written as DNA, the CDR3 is TGCAGCGTTGAAGGTGGGCTAGCGGGAGACAATGAGCAGTTCTTC. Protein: CSVEGGLAGDNEQFF.

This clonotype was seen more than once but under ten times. The CDR3 loop is CASSGLAGSYNEQFF. Written as DNA, the CDR3 is TGTGCCAGCTCGGGACTAGCGGGCTCCTACAATGAGCAGTTCTTC. The chain is built from TRBV27 and TRBJ2-1; the match to TRBD2 covers 12 bases. The V segment lost 8 bases and the J segment 0 bases; nucleotides outside the gene matches: 2. CDR3 length equals 15 residues. Per the germline V gene, CDR1 is MNHEY and CDR2 is SMNVEV (reference sequence).

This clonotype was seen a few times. CDR3 in DNA: TGTGCCACCAGTGATTTCCAGCGGGAGACAGATACGCAGTATTTT. This sequence encodes CATSDFQRETDTQYF. The chain combines TRBV24-1 with TRBJ2-3, with 8 positions matching TRBD2. After removal of 1 base from V and 3 bases from J, the junction contained 2 bases not matched to a gene. CDR1 KGHDR and CDR2 SFDVKD come from the germline V gene. This CDR3 has 15 amino acids.

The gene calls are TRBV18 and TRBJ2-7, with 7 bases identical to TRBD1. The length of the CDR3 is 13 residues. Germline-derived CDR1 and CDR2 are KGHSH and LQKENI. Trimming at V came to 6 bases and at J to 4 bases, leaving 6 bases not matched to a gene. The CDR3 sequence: CASSADREYEQYF. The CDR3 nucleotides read TGTGCCAGCTCGGCTGACAGGGAGTACGAGCAGTACTTC.

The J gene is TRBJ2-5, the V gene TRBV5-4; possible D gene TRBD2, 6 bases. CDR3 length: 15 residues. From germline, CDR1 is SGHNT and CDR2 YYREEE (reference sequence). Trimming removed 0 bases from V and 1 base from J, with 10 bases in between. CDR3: CASSLDGGGQETQYF. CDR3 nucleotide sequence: TGTGCCAGCAGCTTGGACGGGGGAGGCCAAGAGACCCAGTACTTC. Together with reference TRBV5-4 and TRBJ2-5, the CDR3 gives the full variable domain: ETGVTQSPTHLIKTRGQQVTLRCSSQSGHNTVSWYQQALGQGPQFIFQYYREEENGRGNFPPRFSGLQFPNYSSELNVNALELDDSALYLCASSLDGGGQETQYFGPGTRLLVL.

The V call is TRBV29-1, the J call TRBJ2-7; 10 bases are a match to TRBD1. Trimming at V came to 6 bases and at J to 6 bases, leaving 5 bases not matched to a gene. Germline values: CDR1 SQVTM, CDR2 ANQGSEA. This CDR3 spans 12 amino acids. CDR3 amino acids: CSVTGTGVEQYF. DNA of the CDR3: TGCAGCGTAACCGGGACAGGGGTCGAGCAGTACTTC.

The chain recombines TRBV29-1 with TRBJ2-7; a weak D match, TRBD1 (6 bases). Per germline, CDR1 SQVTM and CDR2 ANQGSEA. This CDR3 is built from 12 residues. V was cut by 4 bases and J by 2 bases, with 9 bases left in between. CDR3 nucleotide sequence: TGCAGCGTTGGTCGGACAGCCTACGAGCAGTACTTC. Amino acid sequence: CSVGRTAYEQYF.

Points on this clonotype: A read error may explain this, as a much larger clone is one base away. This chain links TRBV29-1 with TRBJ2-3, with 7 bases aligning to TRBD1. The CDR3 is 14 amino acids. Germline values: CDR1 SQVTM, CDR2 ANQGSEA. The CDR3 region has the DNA TGCAGCGCCGCGACAGGGAGCGGCACAGATACGCAGTGTTTT. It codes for CSAATGSGTDTQCF.

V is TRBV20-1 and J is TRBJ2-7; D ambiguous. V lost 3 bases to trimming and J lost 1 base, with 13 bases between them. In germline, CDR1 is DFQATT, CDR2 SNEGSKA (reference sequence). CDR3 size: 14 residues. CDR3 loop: CSARNIGPSYEQYF. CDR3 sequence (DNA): TGCAGTGCTAGGAACATTGGACCTTCCTACGAGCAGTACTTC.

Written as DNA, the CDR3 is TGCAGTGCTAGCGGGCCCAATGAGCAGTTCTTC. Translation gives CSASGPNEQFF. V usage is TRBV20-1 and J usage is TRBJ2-1, with D unclear. V lost 3 bases and J lost 6, with 6 bases in between. The CDR3 is 11 amino acids. CDR1 DFQATT and CDR2 SNEGSKA come from the germline V gene (reference sequence).

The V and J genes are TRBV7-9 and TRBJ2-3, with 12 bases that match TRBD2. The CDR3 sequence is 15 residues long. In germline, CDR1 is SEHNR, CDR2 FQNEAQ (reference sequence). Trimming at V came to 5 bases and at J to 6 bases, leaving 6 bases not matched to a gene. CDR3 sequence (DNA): TGTGCCAGCAGCACGACTAGCGGGAGATTTGATACGCAGTATTTT. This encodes CASSTTSGRFDTQYF.

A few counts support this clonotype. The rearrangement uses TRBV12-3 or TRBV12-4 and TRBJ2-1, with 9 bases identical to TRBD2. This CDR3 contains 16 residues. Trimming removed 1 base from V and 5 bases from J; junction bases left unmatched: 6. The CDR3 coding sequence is TGTGCCAGCAGTTTAGTCCTAGCGGGATCCCACAATGAGCAGTTCTTC. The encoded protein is CASSLVLAGSHNEQFF.

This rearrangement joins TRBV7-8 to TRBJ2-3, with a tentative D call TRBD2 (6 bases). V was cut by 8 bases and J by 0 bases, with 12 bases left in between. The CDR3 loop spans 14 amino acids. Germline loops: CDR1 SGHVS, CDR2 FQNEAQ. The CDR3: CASRGGVSTDTQYF. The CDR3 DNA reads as TGTGCCAGCCGCGGAGGGGTTAGCACAGATACGCAGTATTTT.